These T cell receptor beta chains were read from a single sample in a study of CD4+ T cells in melanoma. Using immunoSEQ multiplex PCR, the repertoire was profiled, and TCRdb retains in-frame clones only, with some absent. The sample includes more than 110,000 clones, around 90% seen only once; the top ten take 1.5%. These receptors were collected from a human donor with melanoma. Each CDR3 is given with its conserved first and last residue. D genes are given only for firm matches. Size tells how often a clone was seen (once, few, many) or the class of an expanded clone, and some rows leave it out.

D gene | J gene | clone size | V gene | CDR3 DNA | CDR3 protein
NA | TRBJ2-7 | NA | TRBV5-1 | TGCGCCAGCAGCCCGACGGTGGGGGCATACGAGCAGTACTTC | CASSPTVGAYEQYF
NA | TRBJ2-5 | NA | TRBV7-8 | TGTGCCAGCAGCTTAGCAACGGGGAGTCGAGAGACCCAGTACTTC | CASSLATGSRETQYF
NA | TRBJ1-1 | NA | TRBV6-5 | TGTGCCAGCAGAACACAGGCTCTAGTGAACACTGAAGCTTTCTTT | CASRTQALVNTEAFF
NA | TRBJ2-3 | NA | TRBV15 | TGTGCCACCAGCATCACTAGCATGGGCACAGATACGCAGTATTTT | CATSITSMGTDTQYF
NA | TRBJ1-2 | NA | TRBV6-6 | TGTGCCAGCAGTTACGATTACGGCTACACCTTC | CASSYDYGYTF
NA | TRBJ1-4 | once | TRBV7-8 | TGTGCCAGCAGCTTAGAGGCAGGAGGGGGTAATGAAAAACTGTTTTTT | CASSLEAGGGNEKLFF
NA | TRBJ1-3 | NA | TRBV2 | TGTGCCAGCAGTGCCCGAGGGACCATCTCTGGAAACACCATATATTTT | CASSARGTISGNTIYF
NA | TRBJ2-7 | few | TRBV28 | TGTGCCAGCAGCCAAAGCTCCTACGAGCAGTACTTC | CASSQSSYEQYF
TRBD2 | TRBJ2-5 | NA | TRBV10-2 | TGCGCCAGCAGTCTAGCGGGGATCCAAGAGACCCAGTACTTC | CASSLAGIQETQYF
TRBD1 | TRBJ2-2 | NA | TRBV7-9 | TGTGCCAGCAGCTTCCGGGTACTCTTCGGACAGGGGGACACCGGGGAGCTGTTTTTT | CASSFRVLFGQGDTGELFF
TRBD1 | TRBJ1-3 | once | TRBV11-2 | TGTGCCAGCAGCTCCTTCGGACAGGTTCCCGGAAACACCATATATTTT | CASSSFGQVPGNTIYF
TRBD1 | TRBJ1-1 | NA | TRBV9 | TGTGCCAGCAGCGTAGGGGGACAGCCGAACACTGAAGCTTTCTTT | CASSVGGQPNTEAFF
TRBD1 | TRBJ1-1 | NA | TRBV18 | TGTGCCAGCTCGCTGGGACAGGGGGCTAACACTGAAGCTTTCTTT | CASSLGQGANTEAFF
NA | TRBJ2-2 | NA | TRBV5-1 | TGCGCCAGCAGCTCACGGCCCGCCGGGGAGCTGTTTTTT | CASSSRPAGELFF
NA | TRBJ1-1 | once | TRBV6-5 | TGTGCCAGCAGTTATGGGCGGAACACTGAAGCTTTCTTT | CASSYGRNTEAFF
NA | TRBJ2-1 | NA | TRBV5-1 | TGCGCCAGCAGCTCTTTGGCGGGGAATGAGCAGTTCTTC | CASSSLAGNEQFF
NA | TRBJ1-1 | NA | TRBV19 | TGTGCCGCGCAGGAGAACACTGAAGCTTTCTTT | CAAQENTEAFF
NA | TRBJ1-5 | once | TRBV19 | TGTGCCAGCACTGGACGGGCGGGCAATCAGCCCCAGCATTTT | CASTGRAGNQPQHF
NA | TRBJ1-5 | few | TRBV2 | TGTGCCAGCAGTGAAGTGGGACATCTCAAGCCCCAGCATTTT | CASSEVGHLKPQHF
NA | TRBJ2-2 | NA | TRBV28 | TGTGCCAGCACGAGTTTCGGGGGCCTCGGCGGCGGGGAGCTGTTTTTT | CASTSFGGLGGGELFF
TRBD1 | TRBJ1-1 | once | TRBV5-1 | TGCGCCAGCAGCTTGGGAAGGGGGCGAGACACTGAAGCTTTCTTT | CASSLGRGRDTEAFF
NA | TRBJ2-5 | NA | TRBV7-7 | TGTGCCAGCAGCCAACCGGGCGTACCGCAGACCCAGTACTTC | CASSQPGVPQTQYF
NA | TRBJ1-4 | NA | TRBV21-1 | TGTGCCAGCAGCAGAACCGGGAGCGTTAGTGAAAAACTGTTTTTT | CASSRTGSVSEKLFF
TRBD1 | TRBJ1-4 | NA | TRBV6-6 | TGTGCCAGCAGACCAGGGGGCGCGGGTGAAAAACTGTTTTTT | CASRPGGAGEKLFF
NA | TRBJ2-5 | NA | TRBV5-4 | TGTGCCAGCAGCCCGAGGGGACTGCAAGAGACCCAGTACTTC | CASSPRGLQETQYF
NA | TRBJ1-1 | few | TRBV4-1 | TGCGCCAGCAGCGGTCGTCCGCGGGGCATTGTTGAAGCTTTCTTT | CASSGRPRGIVEAFF
NA | TRBJ2-3 | NA | TRBV19 | TGTGCCAGTAGTGCCAGACTAGACGGTACGCAGTATTTT | CASSARLDGTQYF
NA | TRBJ2-7 | NA | TRBV6-5 | TGTGCCAGCAGGCGGACCCGCTCCTACGAGCAGTACTTC | CASRRTRSYEQYF
NA | TRBJ1-1 | NA | TRBV7-9 | TGTGCCAGCAGCTTAGCCGGACAAGGACCCTTAGGGGCTTTCTTT | CASSLAGQGPLGAFF
NA | TRBJ1-5 | NA | TRBV6-1 | TGTGCCAGCAGTGGGGCGCGGGGCAATCAGCCCCAGCATTTT | CASSGARGNQPQHF
TRBD1 | TRBJ1-5 | NA | TRBV6-1 | TGTGCCAGCCGTTCCGGGACAGCCGATAATCAGCCCCAGCATTTT | CASRSGTADNQPQHF
NA | TRBJ1-5 | NA | TRBV5-1 | TGCGCCAGCAGCTTGAGGGGCAGGGTCGGGCCTCAGCCCCAGCATTTT | CASSLRGRVGPQPQHF
NA | TRBJ2-2 | NA | TRBV7-8 | TGTGCCAGCAGCTTACCACAGGGTGTCGGGGAGCTGTTTTTT | CASSLPQGVGELFF
NA | TRBJ1-1 | NA | TRBV19 | TGTGCCAGTAGATGGAGGGGGGACAAGACTGAAGCTTTCTTT | CASRWRGDKTEAFF
NA | TRBJ1-3 | NA | TRBV5-6 | TGTGCCAGCAGCTTACTACAGAGGGAAACTGGAAACACCATATATTTT | CASSLLQRETGNTIYF
NA | TRBJ2-7 | NA | TRBV10-2 | TGCGCCACCCTCCAGGGCTACGAGCAGTACTTC | CATLQGYEQYF
NA | TRBJ2-3 | NA | TRBV5-1 | TGCGCCAGCAGCCCAAAGACCCGGACAGATACGCAGTATTTT | CASSPKTRTDTQYF
NA | TRBJ2-5 | NA | TRBV5-1 | TGCGCCAGCTATCAGGACTGGAAGACCCAGTACTTC | CASYQDWKTQYF
NA | TRBJ2-7 | NA | TRBV19 | TGTGCCAGTAAAAACACGTACACCTCCTACGAGCAGTACTTC | CASKNTYTSYEQYF
TRBD1 | TRBJ1-1 | NA | TRBV30 | TGTGCCTGGAGTGTCTTTCTCCTAGACAGGGGTAACATGAACACTGAAGCTTTCTTT | CAWSVFLLDRGNMNTEAFF
TRBD2 | TRBJ2-5 | NA | TRBV6-5 | TGTGCCAGCAGCCGGGGACTAGCGGGGGTAGAGACCCAGTACTTC | CASSRGLAGVETQYF
NA | TRBJ2-7 | NA | TRBV6-4 | TGTGCCAGCACACTGACGGATTCCTACGAGCAGTACTTC | CASTLTDSYEQYF
TRBD1 | TRBJ2-7 | NA | TRBV29-1 | TGCAGCGTTGAAAGTAGACAGGGCTACGAGCAGTACTTC | CSVESRQGYEQYF
NA | TRBJ2-3 | NA | TRBV2 | TGTGCCGGGGCGCGGCAGGGTAGTGCAGATACGCAGTATTTT | CAGARQGSADTQYF
TRBD2 | TRBJ2-5 | NA | TRBV2 | TGTGCCGGGGGGGAGGGGAATAAAGAGACCCAGTACTTC | CAGGEGNKETQYF
TRBD1 | TRBJ2-1 | NA | TRBV14 | TGTGCCAGCAGCCAAAGACAGGGGATGAACAATGAGCAGTTCTTC | CASSQRQGMNNEQFF
NA | TRBJ1-5 | NA | TRBV2 | TGTGCCAGCAGTTTGGACAGCTACTATCAGCCCCAGCATTTT | CASSLDSYYQPQHF
NA | TRBJ2-3 | once | TRBV7-9 | TGTGCCCCCGAAGCTTGGGATACGCAGTATTTT | CAPEAWDTQYF
NA | TRBJ2-1 | NA | TRBV20-1 | TGCAGTGCTAAGGGAAACAATGAGCAGTTCTTC | CSAKGNNEQFF
NA | TRBJ1-5 | NA | TRBV9 | TGTGCCAGCAGCGTATCGGACGCCTCGCCCCAGCATTTT | CASSVSDASPQHF
TRBD2 | TRBJ2-7 | once | TRBV5-8 | TGTGCCAGCAGCCAGCGGGGAAGCTCCTACGAGCAGTACTTC | CASSQRGSSYEQYF
TRBD2 | TRBJ2-2 | NA | TRBV11-2 | TGTGCCAGCAGCACCCGGGAGGGGCTTGGGGAGCTGTTTTTT | CASSTREGLGELFF
NA | TRBJ1-3 | NA | TRBV6-6 | TGTGCCAGCAGTCCTCCGGGACAAAACACCATATATTTT | CASSPPGQNTIYF